The present T cell receptor beta chain was sequenced within a study of beta chain features in type 1 diabetes. This clone was counted between two and nine times. Its target is not known. The entirety of the isolated RNA underwent reverse transcription, so expressed TCRB transcripts were sequenced. Produced via immunoSEQ multiplex PCR; TCRdb's table is partial and in-frame only. The sample has a few hundred thousand clones, roughly 16% seen once. Study-wide results and caveats: Within each of all four CD4+ subsets, Type 1 diabetes patients had TCRB CDR3s that were moderately but significantly shorter.

Sequences were obtained from naive CD4+ T cells from blood. The source is a woman between 18 and 30 years old in good health.

The CDR3 DNA follows: TGTGCCAGTAGTGAACGGACAGGGGCCTCCTACGAGCAGTACTTC. As protein: CASSERTGASYEQYF. The genes are TRBV19 and TRBJ2-7, with 9 bases aligning to TRBD1. Germline trimming cut 5 bases from V and 0 bases from J; bases unmatched to any gene: 5. The CDR3 spans 15 residues. Germline lookup yields CDR1 LNHDA and CDR2 SQIVND (reference sequence).